This TCR beta chain was found in a study of a mutant IDH1 vaccine in newly diagnosed glioma. Study-wide context: Averaging approximately 42 years of age, treated patients were about 60% male and about 38% female.

This CDR3 is built from 15 residues. V trimming: 4 bases; J trimming: 6 bases; junction bases outside the gene matches: 8. Germline values: CDR1 MGHRA, CDR2 YSYEKL. Comments on this clone: Its antigen is undetermined.

The assay was immunoSEQ multiplex PCR, and TCRdb's table has in-frame clones only and misses some. The repertoire holds over 60,000 clones, with over 75% as singletons. Time point indicated: week 11, during vaccination. Vaccination used 300 ug of mutant IDH1 20-mer peptide per dose, with topical imiquimod. The sequenced sample was PBMCs, obtained from a glioma patient whose treatment included an IDH1 peptide vaccine. V usage is TRBV4-1 and J usage is TRBJ2-3; 9 nucleotides match TRBD1. This TCR derives from a man between 40 and 49 years old with glioma. The CDR3 DNA follows: TGCGCCAGCAGCCCCCGGGACAGGGCCCCCGATACGCAGTATTTT. Its translation: CASSPRDRAPDTQYF.